The 16 T cell receptor beta chains given below trace back to one sample, sequenced in a study of radiation and T cells in renal cell carcinoma. Sequencing used immunoSEQ multiplex PCR; TCRdb keeps in-frame clones, though not all of them. This repertoire shows 75,000 to 90,000 clones, 89% found once; its top ten account for 4.5% to 7%. Time point reported: blood 4 weeks post-SBRT, at nephrectomy. The treatment here: 15 Gy SBRT to primary tumor, nephrectomy 4 weeks later. Sequenced here: blood, sampled from a patient whose treatment included radiotherapy and nephrectomy. Every receptor here comes from a woman in her 70s with renal cell carcinoma.

The chain recombines TRBV6-4 with TRBJ2-7; D call uncertain. This CDR3 is 13 amino acids long. V gave up 3 bases and J gave up 2 bases, with 8 bases separating them. CDR1 is MRHNA, CDR2 SNTAGT, per germline. CDR3 protein: CASSERPTYEQYF. The CDR3 DNA follows: TGTGCCAGCAGTGAAAGGCCAACCTACGAGCAGTACTTC.

CDR3 amino acids: CASSLVGATSSYEQYF. The CDR3 nucleotides are TGTGCCAGCAGCTTAGTCGGGGCAACCTCCTCCTACGAGCAGTACTTC. V and J are TRBV7-2 and TRBJ2-7, with D tentatively TRBD1 or TRBD2 (5 bases each). Germline V CDR1 and CDR2: SGHTA, FQGNSA. The CDR3 length is 16 residues. Trimming removed 1 base at V and 0 bases at J, with 13 bases between.

The chain is built from TRBV28 and TRBJ1-1, with D maybe TRBD1 (5 bases). The germline CDR1 and CDR2 sequences are MDHEN and SYDVKM. V lost 6 bases to trimming and J lost 2 bases, with 13 bases between them. CDR3 size: 14 residues. The CDR3 sequence is CASRKGLINTEAFF. For the CDR3, the DNA is TGTGCCAGCAGGAAGGGACTGATAAACACTGAAGCTTTCTTT.

The rearrangement uses TRBV6-1 and TRBJ1-4; TRBD1 aligns across 9 bases. Losses at the gene ends were 4 bases for V and 4 bases for J; bases not matched to a gene: 4. CDR1 is MNHNS, CDR2 SASEGT, per germline. The CDR3 runs 15 residues. CDR3 coding DNA: TGTGCCAGCAGTGCGGGGGGACAGGGTAATGAAAAACTGTTTTTT. It encodes CASSAGGQGNEKLFF.

The chain couples TRBV27 to TRBJ2-7; D is ambiguous. CDR1 is MNHEY, CDR2 SMNVEV, per germline (reference sequence). The CDR3 loop spans 11 amino acids. The germline V and J ends were trimmed by 7 bases and 5 bases, with 9 bases remaining between them. The CDR3 sequence: CASTMGNEQYF. In DNA, the CDR3 is TGTGCCAGCACCATGGGGAACGAGCAGTACTTC.

This rearrangement joins TRBV7-6 to TRBJ2-6; 7 bases agree with TRBD1. Germline V gene sequence: CDR1 SGHVS, CDR2 FNYEAQ. The CDR3 has 20 residues. V shed 5 bases, J shed 0 bases, and the junction held 16 bases outside the gene matches. In DNA form, the CDR3 reads TGTGCCAGCAGCCCTAGAGGTGTTGGGACAGTCAGCTCTGGGGCCAACGTCCTGACTTTC. Protein sequence: CASSPRGVGTVSSGANVLTF.

This clone was picked up a small number of times. The chain joins TRBV6-4 to TRBJ1-1; D not resolved. The CDR3 runs to 13 residues. Germline V gene data show CDR1 as MRHNA and CDR2 as SNTAGT. Trimming stripped 8 bases from V and 1 base from J, with 11 bases between. CDR3 residues: CASRGNENTEAFF. DNA of the CDR3: TGTGCCAGCCGTGGAAATGAGAACACTGAAGCTTTCTTT.

The V call is TRBV18, the J call TRBJ1-1; no clear D gene. CDR1 is KGHSH and CDR2 is LQKENI in the germline V gene. V was trimmed by 1 base and J by 1 base, leaving 7 bases between them. The CDR3 covers 14 residues. The CDR3 region has the DNA TGTGCCAGCTCACCACGGTCGAAGAACACTGAAGCTTTCTTT. Its translation is CASSPRSKNTEAFF.

This clone showed up just a few times. This chain uses TRBV7-9 with TRBJ2-4, with D hard to call. V was clipped by 1 base and J by 0 bases, with 10 bases between them. The germline V gene has CDR1 SEHNR and CDR2 FQNEAQ (reference sequence). CDR3 length: 16 residues. The CDR3 spells CASSLVGRIAKNIQYF. CDR3 coding DNA: TGTGCCAGCAGCTTAGTAGGGCGGATAGCCAAAAACATTCAGTACTTC.

Notes on this clone: The germline gene is not matched at one end of the junction; a read error may be the cause. The V gene is TRBV18, the J gene TRBJ2-7; D remains unclear. Germline V gives CDR1 KGHSH, CDR2 LQKENI. The length of the CDR3 is 11 residues. CDR3 nucleotides: TGTGCCAGCTCCCCACAAAACGAGCAGTACTTC. As protein: CASSPQNEQYF.

The V and J genes are TRBV6-1 and TRBJ1-1; D is unresolved. The CDR3 consists of 15 residues. Germline CDR1 reads MNHNS; CDR2 reads SASEGT. V was trimmed by 2 bases and J by 1 base, leaving 11 bases between them. Written as DNA, the CDR3 is TGTGCCAGCAGTGAACAATCCCTAGGGAACACTGAAGCTTTCTTT. It yields the protein CASSEQSLGNTEAFF.

This chain links TRBV5-4 with TRBJ2-5, with a tentative D call TRBD2 (7 bases). Germline CDR1 reads SGHNT; CDR2 reads YYREEE (reference sequence). This CDR3 has 14 amino acids. The ends were cut back, 4 bases at V and 10 bases at J, with 20 bases in the middle. Here the CDR3 DNA reads TGTGCCAGCAGCCGACTCGGGGGGCTCCCTCACCAGTACTTC. The encoded protein is CASSRLGGLPHQYF.

The chain uses TRBV25-1 and TRBJ2-2; D might be TRBD1 (5 bases). V was clipped by 7 bases and J by 4 bases, with 19 bases between them. This CDR3 contains 16 residues. Germline lookup yields CDR1 MGHDK and CDR2 SYGVNS. The CDR3 region is CASTTTSGQGTGELFF. CDR3 in DNA: TGTGCCAGCACCACCACCAGTGGCCAGGGCACCGGGGAGCTGTTTTTT.

The chain has TRBV7-2 and TRBJ2-2, with 10 bases identical to TRBD2. From germline, CDR1 is SGHTA and CDR2 FQGNSA. The CDR3 totals 17 residues. With V trimmed by 5 bases and J by 4 bases, 10 bases remained unmatched. As DNA, the CDR3 is TGTGCCAGCAGCATCAGCGGGGGGGCCTCGGTCACCGGGGAGCTGTTTTTT. This codes for CASSISGGASVTGELFF.

The chain recombines TRBV7-2 with TRBJ2-3; TRBD2 aligns across 14 bases. Germline V gene sequence: CDR1 SGHTA, CDR2 FQGNSA. The CDR3 sequence is 16 residues long. V shed 4 bases, J shed 4 bases, and the junction held 4 bases outside the gene matches. DNA of the CDR3: TGTGCCAGCAGCTCAGGACTAGCGGGGGGTTCAGATACGCAGTATTTT. Protein sequence: CASSSGLAGGSDTQYF.

The CDR3 here is CASSSSTRLAGGPQDTQYF. In nucleotides, the CDR3 is TGTGCCAGCAGCTCCTCCACTAGACTAGCGGGGGGGCCGCAAGATACGCAGTATTTT. The chain has TRBV7-2 and TRBJ2-3; 14 bases align to TRBD2. The V and J ends lost 4 bases and 5 bases, in that order; junction bases with no gene match: 14. The CDR3 contains 19 residues. CDR1 and CDR2 (germline): SGHTA, FQGNSA.